This T cell receptor beta chain was obtained from a study of blood T cells in healthy people across ages. Whole-study context: With template switching, about one barcoded beta molecule was captured per two T cells.

CDR1 is LGHNA, CDR2 YSLEER, per germline. Trimming removed 0 bases from V and 5 bases from J, with 8 bases in between. The CDR3 is made up of 14 amino acids. General study results and limits: Per-million-T-cell TCR beta diversity fell roughly linearly with age.

It was with a sample-barcoded 5' primer and a J-beta primer mix that a second PCR of roughly 6 to 12 cycles was run. TCRdb ran MiXCR on the 5' RACE reads and lists one entry per CDR3 protein. The data contain roughly 1,800,000 distinct CDR3 sequences, around 50% of them singletons. In the case of this clonotype: Antigen: not known.

The sequenced material came from blood. This receptor was taken from a woman aged 40 to 50 in good health. The rearrangement joins TRBV4-3 to TRBJ2-1; D is uncertain. The DNA for the CDR3 is TGCGCCAGCAGCCAAGATTGGGCGGACAATGAGCAGTTCTTC. It specifies CASSQDWADNEQFF.